These 30 T cell receptor beta chains were sequenced from one sample in a study of neurological immune-mediated disorders. TCRdb reprocessed the 5' RACE reads with MiXCR, giving one entry per CDR3 protein. The repertoire has roughly 65,000 distinct CDR3 sequences, approximately 4.2% of them found once; the top ten carry around 2.6%. Sequenced: PBMCs. All receptors come from a man between 45 and 60 years old with multiple sclerosis.

This clonotype was found many times. CDR3 in amino acids: CASSGQYRGGYEQYF. As DNA, the CDR3 is TGCGCCAGCAGCGGCCAATACAGGGGAGGTTACGAGCAGTACTTC. This chain links TRBV4-3 with TRBJ2-7; D perhaps matches TRBD1 (7 bases). The CDR3 runs 15 residues. The germline V and J ends were trimmed by 5 bases and 4 bases, with 18 bases remaining between them. The germline CDR1 and CDR2 sequences are LGHNA and YSLEER.

This clonotype was seen a handful of times. With a much larger clone just one base away, this may be a read error. CDR3 region: CASTPSGAKVLTF. CDR3 nucleotides: TGTGCCAGCACCCCCTCTGGGGCCAAAGTCCTGACTTTC. The genes are TRBV25-1 and TRBJ2-6; weak D call: TRBD1 (5 bases). There are 13 residues in the CDR3. CDR1 is MGHDK, CDR2 SYGVNS, per germline.

As regards this clonotype: Because the CDR3 is missing its conserved closing phenylalanine or tryptophan, this is likely a read error. V gene TRBV5-1 combines with J gene TRBJ1-4; perhaps TRBD1 as D (5 bases). CDR1 and CDR2 (germline): SGHRS, YFSETQ. V was clipped by 3 bases and J by 6 bases, with 12 bases between them. The CDR3 totals 14 residues. The CDR3: CASSWDGGHEKLFN. CDR3 nucleotide sequence: TGCGCCAGCAGCTGGGACGGTGGCCATGAAAAACTGTTTAAT.

About this clonotype: This may stem from a read error, because a much larger clone lies one nucleotide away. The chain recombines TRBV12-3 or TRBV12-4 with TRBJ2-5; possibly TRBD2 for D (7 bases). The CDR3 runs 14 residues. The CDR3 region is CANSLQAGAETQYF. For the CDR3, the DNA is TGTGCCAACAGTTTACAGGCGGGGGCGGAGACCCAGTACTTC.

V gene TRBV2 combines with J gene TRBJ2-3; no reliable D call. The CDR3 is 16 amino acids. V lost 6 bases and J lost 1, with 17 bases in between. Germline V lookup: CDR1 SNHLY, CDR2 FYNNEI. CDR3 DNA sequence: TGTGCCAGCAGCGAGCAACCTCGTTTACGCACAGATACGCAGTATTTT. Its protein is CASSEQPRLRTDTQYF.

This clonotype was counted many times. The junction does not match germline at one end; this may be a read error. The chain employs TRBV7-2 and TRBJ1-6, with TRBD1 matching over 8 bases. The CDR3 contains 14 residues. CDR1 and CDR2 (germline): SGHTA, FQGNSA. The DNA for the CDR3 is TGTGCCAGCAGCTTATCAGGGGGCAGTGCACCCCTACACTTT. Residues: CASSLSGGSAPLHF.

In this sample, this clonotype turned up many times. The genes are TRBV27 and TRBJ1-2; D ambiguous. The CDR3 runs 13 residues. Germline V gene lookup returns CDR1 MNHEY and CDR2 SMNVEV (reference sequence). Trimming removed 7 bases from V and 6 bases from J, with 15 bases in between. The CDR3 region is CASMDGGTHGYTF. CDR3 DNA sequence: TGTGCCAGCATGGATGGCGGAACCCATGGCTACACCTTC.

This clonotype was recorded at least ten times. This chain connects TRBV6-5 to TRBJ2-2, with TRBD2 matching 12 bases. V shed 7 bases, J shed 6 bases, and the junction held 9 bases outside the gene matches. This CDR3 region has 16 residues. Germline values: CDR1 MNHEY, CDR2 SVGAGI. CDR3 nucleotide sequence: TGTGCCAGCACCCGCCGGGCTAGCGGGGGGGCCGGGGAGCTGTTTTTT. As protein: CASTRRASGGAGELFF.

This clonotype occurred many times. The chain couples TRBV10-3 to TRBJ2-6, with D tentatively TRBD1 (6 bases). Germline V CDR1 and CDR2: ENHRY, SYGVKD. The CDR3 has 18 residues. Trimming left V 6 bases short and J 0 bases short, with 18 bases between. The CDR3 region has the DNA TGTGCCATCAGCACAGGGATAGTGACCTACTCTGGGGCCAACGTCCTGACTTTC. This gives the protein CAISTGIVTYSGANVLTF.

This clonotype was counted a few times. This rearrangement joins TRBV4-1 to TRBJ2-5, with 8 bases identical to TRBD1. V shed 5 bases and J 4 bases; nucleotides not matched to a gene: 6. The CDR3 is 14 amino acids. Germline CDR1 and CDR2: MGHRA and YSYEKL. The CDR3 DNA follows: TGCGCCAGCAGCTTTCCAGGGGGCTTAGAGACCCAGTACTTC. As protein: CASSFPGGLETQYF.

This clonotype was detected only a few times. This chain uses TRBV4-3 with TRBJ2-2, with 7 nucleotides matching TRBD2. Germline CDR1 LGHNA, CDR2 YSLEER. The CDR3 length is 16 residues. The junction had 7 bases not matched to a gene; V was cut back by 1 base and J by 5 bases. The CDR3 DNA reads as TGCGCCAGCAGCCAAGGGGGGGGTTTGCGGACCGGGGAGCTGTTTTTT. Amino acids: CASSQGGGLRTGELFF.

This clonotype was counted ten times or more. The chain has TRBV28 and TRBJ2-3; 8 nucleotides match TRBD2. J was trimmed by 3 bases and V by 0 bases; bases with no gene match: 5. Germline V lookup: CDR1 MDHEN, CDR2 SYDVKM. The CDR3 is 16 amino acids. This CDR3 is CASSLWVSGVTDTQYF. The DNA of the CDR3 is TGTGCCAGCAGTTTATGGGTTAGCGGGGTTACAGATACGCAGTATTTT.

This clonotype was observed many times. V usage is TRBV28 and J usage is TRBJ2-3; the D gene is possibly TRBD1 (5 bases). The CDR3 is 15 residues long. Looked up from germline, CDR1 is MDHEN and CDR2 is SYDVKM. Between the trimmed V and J ends, which lost 5 bases and 4 bases, there was a span of 16 bases. CDR3 coding DNA: TGTGCCAGCAGTGTGACAGTCTTTACGGCAGATACGCAGTATTTT. Encoded protein: CASSVTVFTADTQYF.

The gene calls are TRBV12-3 or TRBV12-4 and TRBJ1-6; unclear D gene. The CDR3 has 14 residues. The V gene lost 2 bases and the J gene lost 7 bases, with 9 bases spanning the gap. The CDR3: CASSLMGYNSPLHF. The CDR3 DNA sequence: TGTGCCAGCAGTTTAATGGGGTACAATTCACCCCTCCACTTT.

At least ten counts were recorded for this clonotype. The CDR3 bases are TGCAGTGCTAGATCAGGGGGGTTGAACACTGAAGCTTTCTTT. Encoded protein: CSARSGGLNTEAFF. This chain joins TRBV20-1 and TRBJ1-1; 7 bases line up with TRBD1. Germline trimming cut 2 bases from V and 0 bases from J; bases unmatched to any gene: 3. This CDR3 contains 14 residues. CDR1 is DFQATT and CDR2 is SNEGSKA in the germline V gene (reference sequence).

This clonotype came up many times. The chain recombines TRBV20-1 with TRBJ2-1; 13 positions agree with TRBD2. The V gene's germline CDR1 is DFQATT and CDR2 SNEGSKA (reference sequence). With 2 bases clipped from V and 2 bases from J, the junction kept 3 bases outside the gene matches. This CDR3 region has 16 residues. In nucleotides, the CDR3 is TGCAGTGCTAGACGGGGACTAGCGGGGACCTACAATGAGCAGTTCTTC. It translates to CSARRGLAGTYNEQFF.

This clonotype was counted ten times or more. The J gene is TRBJ2-2, the V gene TRBV7-4, with D perhaps TRBD1 (5 bases). V lost 3 bases to trimming and J lost 5 bases, with 19 bases between them. Germline CDR1 and CDR2: SGHVT and SQSDAQ. The CDR3 is 17 residues long. CDR3: CASSLQIQVVTTGELFF. In nucleotides, the CDR3 is TGTGCCAGCAGCTTGCAGATACAGGTGGTCACTACCGGGGAGCTGTTTTTT.

The chain is built from TRBV6-5 and TRBJ2-1; D remains ambiguous. This CDR3 contains 16 residues. Per germline, CDR1 MNHEY and CDR2 SVGAGI. V dropped 3 bases and J dropped 0 bases, with 12 bases sitting between them. CDR3 in DNA: TGTGCCAGCAGTTATCATGGACGCAGCTCCTACAATGAGCAGTTCTTC. It encodes CASSYHGRSSYNEQFF.

This clonotype was counted at least ten times. The chain employs TRBV4-1 and TRBJ1-1; no definite D call. In germline, CDR1 is MGHRA, CDR2 YSYEKL. The CDR3 loop spans 13 amino acids. Trimming cost V 1 base and J 7 bases, with 10 bases left between them. The CDR3 nucleotides read TGCGCCAGCAGCCAAGCGGTGGGGTATGAAGCTTTCTTT. Its translation: CASSQAVGYEAFF.

The table lists this clonotype with many counts. The CDR3: CASSLRVGDGYTF. The CDR3 DNA is TGTGCCAGCAGCTTGCGAGTGGGCGATGGCTACACCTTC. The chain joins TRBV5-6 to TRBJ1-2; no clear D. Germline CDR1 is SGHDT and CDR2 is YYEEEE. CDR3 size: 13 residues. Trimming took off 1 base at V and 6 bases at J, with 10 bases between the two ends.

This clonotype was seen many times. V and J are TRBV7-2 and TRBJ2-3; D is tentatively TRBD1 or TRBD2 (5 bases each). Per germline, CDR1 SGHTA and CDR2 FQGNSA. Trimming left V 1 base short and J 3 bases short, with 20 bases between. This CDR3 has 18 residues. The CDR3 is CASSLVTVGRGRTDTQYF. The CDR3 region has the DNA TGTGCCAGCAGCTTAGTGACGGTGGGCCGGGGCCGGACAGATACGCAGTATTTT.

This clonotype was seen many times. The J gene is TRBJ2-7, the V gene TRBV7-6; 8 bases line up with TRBD1. The CDR3 is made up of 14 amino acids. Germline V gives CDR1 SGHVS, CDR2 FNYEAQ. The junction had 5 bases not matched to a gene; V was cut back by 3 bases and J by 4 bases. The CDR3 sequence is CASSFGQGSYEQYF. The DNA of the CDR3 is TGTGCCAGCAGCTTCGGACAGGGAAGTTACGAGCAGTACTTC.

This clonotype was seen many times. The chain joins TRBV25-1 to TRBJ2-2, with TRBD1 identical over 9 bases. CDR3 length equals 16 residues. The V segment lost 6 bases and the J segment 4 bases; nucleotides outside the gene matches: 9. Germline V gives CDR1 MGHDK, CDR2 SYGVNS. The CDR3 nucleotides are TGTGCCAGCAGGGGGAGGGACAGGGCGGGCACCGGGGAGCTGTTTTTT. It encodes CASRGRDRAGTGELFF.

This clonotype was counted a few times. The chain employs TRBV25-1 and TRBJ1-2; D possibly corresponds to TRBD1 (6 bases). Germline values: CDR1 MGHDK, CDR2 SYGVNS. The CDR3 is 14 amino acids. The V gene lost 4 bases and the J gene lost 13 bases, with 22 bases spanning the gap. CDR3 protein: CASSGKMGTPLSTF. CDR3 DNA: TGTGCCAGCAGTGGGAAAATGGGGACACCACTTTCCACCTTC.

The V call is TRBV7-2, the J call TRBJ2-3; D not certain. Trimming left V 1 base short and J 2 bases short, with 10 bases between. The length of the CDR3 is 15 residues. The germline V gene encodes CDR1 SGHTA and CDR2 FQGNSA. CDR3 coding DNA: TGTGCCAGCAGCTTAGGGTTGGGTAACACAGATACGCAGTATTTT. As protein: CASSLGLGNTDTQYF.

Many counts were recorded for this clonotype. The CDR3 coding sequence is TGTGCCAGCAGCTTCGGGGACCCGTTGGCCCTCCACTTT. Translating it yields CASSFGDPLALHF. The chain employs TRBV5-6 and TRBJ1-6; possible D gene TRBD1, 5 bases. The CDR3 has 13 residues. Germline assignment: CDR1 SGHDT and CDR2 YYEEEE. V was trimmed by 2 bases and J by 14 bases, leaving 14 bases between them.

This clonotype was observed at least ten times. The chain links TRBV5-1 to TRBJ2-1, with D perhaps being TRBD1 or TRBD2 (5 bases each). Germline CDR1 SGHRS, CDR2 YFSETQ. This CDR3 is built from 15 residues. V was trimmed by 1 base and J by 4 bases, leaving 12 bases between them. In nucleotides, the CDR3 is TGCGCCAGCAGCTTGAGAGGGGTTAGGTACAATGAGCAGTTCTTC. Its protein product is CASSLRGVRYNEQFF.

In its sample, this clonotype was seen many times. The rearrangement joins TRBV5-7 to TRBJ1-5; 7 bases agree with TRBD1. TRBV5-7 is treated as an ORF (open reading frame) with a function not yet certain. V was pared by 4 bases and J by 3 bases, with 13 bases of the junction left unmatched. CDR3 size: 17 residues. The CDR3 region has the DNA TGTGCCAGCAGCGAAGACAGGGCGACCGAGCACAATCAGCCCCAGCATTTT. Encoded protein: CASSEDRATEHNQPQHF.

This clonotype was found a few times. The J gene is TRBJ1-1, the V gene TRBV20-1; D is perhaps TRBD1 (6 bases). Germline CDR1 DFQATT, CDR2 SNEGSKA (reference sequence). The CDR3 loop spans 13 amino acids. Trimming stripped 4 bases from V and 3 bases from J, with 12 bases between. The CDR3, as DNA: TGCAGTGCTATACAGGGAGGGGACACTGAAGCTTTCTTT. Residues: CSAIQGGDTEAFF.

This clonotype appeared many times. The chain carries TRBV12-3 or TRBV12-4 and TRBJ2-1, with D uncertain. CDR3 length equals 13 residues. V was cut by 6 bases and J by 8 bases, with 14 bases left in between. The CDR3 DNA reads as TGTGCCAGCAGCCCAGCAGTTCTTGATGAGCAGTTCTTC. This gives the protein CASSPAVLDEQFF.